The 21 T cell receptor beta chains presented below share a single source sample, sequenced in a study of graft-versus-host responses after intestinal transplantation. Produced via immunoSEQ multiplex PCR; TCRdb's table is partial and in-frame only. Among about 110,000 clones listed, 87% were seen once. What these receptors recognize is not known. Sample: unstimulated CD4+ T cells sorted from spleen or lymph node cells, taken before transplant. Source of these receptors: a human donor who was the organ donor for an intestinal transplant.

The chain carries TRBV27 and TRBJ1-2, with a tentative D call TRBD1 (6 bases). Germline V gene data show CDR1 as MNHEY and CDR2 as SMNVEV (reference sequence). CDR3 length equals 16 residues. The ends were cut back, 5 bases at V and 0 bases at J, with 16 bases in the middle. The CDR3 nucleotides are TGTGCCAGCAGTAGATGGACAGATTTTACTAACTATGGCTACACCTTC. Encoded protein: CASSRWTDFTNYGYTF.

The chain couples TRBV29-1 to TRBJ2-1; the match to TRBD1 covers 7 bases. CDR1 SQVTM and CDR2 ANQGSEA come from the germline V gene. V shed 8 bases, J shed 6 bases, and the junction held 4 bases outside the gene matches. The CDR3 has 11 residues. As DNA, the CDR3 is TGCAGCTCCAGACAGGGCAATGAGCAGTTCTTC. Amino acids: CSSRQGNEQFF.

The V call is TRBV2, the J call TRBJ2-1; D is perhaps TRBD2 (5 bases). CDR1 and CDR2 (germline): SNHLY, FYNNEI. The V end was cut by 6 bases, the J end by 3 bases, with 12 bases between. This CDR3 has 14 amino acids. In nucleotides, the CDR3 is TGTGCCAGCAGGAAGGACTCACGCTACAATGAGCAGTTCTTC. Residues: CASRKDSRYNEQFF.

The chain carries TRBV5-1 and TRBJ2-3; 15 bases are a match to TRBD2. Losses at the gene ends were 3 bases for V and 0 bases for J; bases not matched to a gene: 5. The CDR3 totals 18 residues. Germline lookup yields CDR1 SGHRS and CDR2 YFSETQ. CDR3 DNA sequence: TGCGCCAGCAGCTCAGGACTAGCGGGGGGGACTAGCACAGATACGCAGTATTTT. This gives the protein CASSSGLAGGTSTDTQYF.

The chain uses TRBV9 and TRBJ2-5, with D perhaps matching TRBD1 (6 bases). The CDR3 covers 15 residues. Trimming took 0 bases from V and 4 from J, leaving 13 bases between them. CDR1 and CDR2 from the germline V gene are SGDLS and YYNGEE. The CDR3 is CASSVGTEPRETQYF. The CDR3 DNA follows: TGTGCCAGCAGCGTAGGGACAGAGCCTAGAGAGACCCAGTACTTC.

This clone has only one observation. The rearrangement uses TRBV9 and TRBJ1-5; unclear D gene. CDR1 is SGDLS and CDR2 is YYNGEE in the germline V gene. This CDR3 region has 14 residues. Trimming cost V 0 bases and J 3 bases, with 7 bases left between them. The CDR3 protein is CASSVDPDNQPQHF. As DNA, the CDR3 is TGTGCCAGCAGCGTAGATCCAGACAATCAGCCCCAGCATTTT.

The rearrangement joins TRBV7-9 to TRBJ2-7; maybe TRBD2 (5 bases). CDR3 length equals 15 residues. From germline, CDR1 is SEHNR and CDR2 FQNEAQ (reference sequence). Trimming stripped 2 bases from V and 2 bases from J, with 13 bases between. Here the CDR3 DNA reads TGTGCCAGCAGCTTACCCCCGTCCGGGACCTACGAGCAGTACTTC. Translation gives CASSLPPSGTYEQYF.

V gene TRBV25-1 combines with J gene TRBJ2-3, with TRBD1 identical over 9 bases. The CDR3 has 13 residues. The germline V gene encodes CDR1 MGHDK and CDR2 SYGVNS. The ends lost 8 bases at V and 5 bases at J; junction bases unmatched: 5. This CDR3 reads CASVSGQGDTQYF. The CDR3 nucleotides are TGTGCCAGCGTATCGGGACAGGGAGATACGCAGTATTTT. The full variable domain, in which reference TRBV25-1 and TRBJ2-3 provide the parts outside the CDR3, is EADIYQTPRYLVIGTGKKITLECSQTMGHDKMYWYQQDPGMELHLIHYSYGVNSTEKGDLSSESTVSRIRTEHFPLTLESARPSHTSQYLCASVSGQGDTQYFGPGTRLTVL.

The chain employs TRBV10-3 and TRBJ1-1; no clear D. CDR1 is ENHRY, CDR2 SYGVKD, per germline. The CDR3 extends over 14 amino acids. V was pared by 0 bases and J by 2 bases, with 7 bases between. The chain's CDR3 is CAISESTFNTEAFF. The CDR3 DNA follows: TGTGCCATCAGTGAGTCTACTTTTAACACTGAAGCTTTCTTT.

The chain's CDR3 is CASSFNSGQNTGELFF. CDR3 coding DNA: TGTGCCAGCAGCTTCAATTCGGGACAAAACACCGGGGAGCTGTTTTTT. V usage is TRBV7-3 and J usage is TRBJ2-2; possible D gene TRBD1, 6 bases. The V gene's germline CDR1 is SGHTA and CDR2 FQGTGA. The V end was cut by 3 bases, the J end by 2 bases, with 13 bases between. The CDR3 extends over 16 amino acids.

V usage is TRBV7-8 and J usage is TRBJ1-5; D call uncertain. The ends were cut back, 1 base at V and 4 bases at J, with 5 bases in the middle. CDR3 length: 13 residues. The germline gives CDR1 SGHVS, CDR2 FQNEAQ. CDR3: CASSLGRNQPQHF. In DNA, the CDR3 is TGTGCCAGCAGCTTAGGGAGGAATCAGCCCCAGCATTTT. The entire variable domain, with the rest obtained from reference TRBV7-8 and TRBJ1-5, is as follows: GAGVSQSPRYKVAKRGQDVALRCDPISGHVSLFWYQQALGQGPEFLTYFQNEAQLDKSGLPSDRFFAERPEGSVSTLKIQRTQQEDSAVYLCASSLGRNQPQHFGDGTRLSIL.

The chain uses TRBV5-1 and TRBJ1-1; possible D gene TRBD1, 5 bases. CDR3 length: 17 residues. CDR1 and CDR2 from the germline V gene are SGHRS and YFSETQ. Trimming took 0 bases from V and 0 from J, leaving 15 bases between them. The CDR3 DNA sequence: TGCGCCAGCAGCTTGGGCCTGGGGGGAAACTTGAACACTGAAGCTTTCTTT. It codes for CASSLGLGGNLNTEAFF.

The J gene is TRBJ1-1, the V gene TRBV30; the D is unclear. In germline, CDR1 is GTSNPN, CDR2 SVGIG (reference sequence). This CDR3 is 15 amino acids long. V lost 5 bases and J 1 base, leaving 17 bases between the germline ends. In DNA form, the CDR3 reads TGTGCCTGGGGACTCTCGCGGCTCTCGAACACTGAAGCTTTCTTT. It is translated as CAWGLSRLSNTEAFF.

This chain joins TRBV10-3 and TRBJ1-2; D not certain. The V and J ends lost 3 bases and 4 bases respectively, with 12 bases between them. The germline gives CDR1 ENHRY, CDR2 SYGVKD. This CDR3 comprises 14 residues. The CDR3 DNA sequence: TGTGCCATCAGTGACACGACGCGGGTCTATGGCTACACCTTC. Translation gives CAISDTTRVYGYTF.

V gene TRBV6-7 combines with J gene TRBJ2-5; tentative D call: TRBD1 (7 bases). TRBV6-7 is annotated as an ORF whose role is uncertain. The CDR3 is 22 amino acids. Trimming left V 2 bases short and J 2 bases short, with 33 bases between. The CDR3, as DNA: TGTGCCAGCAGTTACGGGCGCAGGGGGGTTATCTGGTCTTCCAAACTTCAAGAGACCCAGTACTTC. Amino acid sequence: CASSYGRRGVIWSSKLQETQYF.

The chain carries TRBV19 and TRBJ2-2, with D tentatively TRBD1 (5 bases). The V and J ends lost 7 bases and 2 bases respectively, with 17 bases between them. Germline values: CDR1 LNHDA, CDR2 SQIVND (reference sequence). The CDR3 loop spans 16 amino acids. CDR3 DNA sequence: TGTGCCAGTACAATAATGGGGCAGGTCAACACCGGGGAGCTGTTTTTT. Protein: CASTIMGQVNTGELFF.

This sequence joins TRBV5-5 and TRBJ2-1; 14 nucleotides line up with TRBD2. The CDR3 contains 15 residues. V trimming: 7 bases; J trimming: 8 bases; junction bases outside the gene matches: 8. Looked up from germline, CDR1 is SGHKS and CDR2 is YYEKEE (reference sequence). The CDR3 DNA reads TGTGCCAGCGGAAGACTAGCGGGGGGGCCATATGAGCAGTTCTTC. It specifies CASGRLAGGPYEQFF.

The chain couples TRBV11-2 to TRBJ2-3; D not resolved. The V and J ends lost 5 bases and 0 bases respectively, with 3 bases between them. Germline-derived CDR1 and CDR2 are SGHAT and FQNNGV. The CDR3 consists of 12 residues. The CDR3 DNA is TGTGCCAGCAGCCCCAGCACAGATACGCAGTATTTT. Translated: CASSPSTDTQYF.

The V gene is TRBV5-4, the J gene TRBJ2-5, with a weak D call TRBD1 (6 bases). V was clipped by 4 bases and J by 3 bases, with 13 bases between them. The CDR3 is 14 amino acids. The germline gives CDR1 SGHNT, CDR2 YYREEE (reference sequence). CDR3 in DNA: TGTGCCAGCAGCGGTCGTCGGACAGAAGAGACCCAGTACTTC. It translates to CASSGRRTEETQYF.

This CDR3 reads CASSLGTGNQPQHF. For the CDR3, the DNA is TGTGCCAGCAGCTTAGGGACAGGGAATCAGCCCCAGCATTTT. The rearrangement links TRBV7-2 to TRBJ1-5, with 8 bases identical to TRBD1. The CDR3 is made up of 14 amino acids. Germline CDR1 SGHTA, CDR2 FQGNSA. The J segment lost 4 bases and the V segment lost 1 base, leaving 0 bases of the junction unmatched.

In its sample, this clone was seen a few times. The chain uses TRBV27 and TRBJ1-2; tentative D call: TRBD1 (6 bases). Trimming cost V 8 bases and J 2 bases, with 9 bases left between them. Germline V lookup: CDR1 MNHEY, CDR2 SMNVEV (reference sequence). The CDR3 has 12 residues. CDR3 sequence: CASEGGNYGYTF. In DNA, the CDR3 is TGTGCCAGCGAGGGGGGAAACTATGGCTACACCTTC.